This T cell receptor (beta chain) comes out of a study of CD8+ T cells in alopecia areata. Turning to this clone: Its target is unknown.

Regarding treatment: oral pan-JAK inhibitor, 5-10 mg twice daily. cDNA reverse transcribed from extracted RNA served as the sequencing template. Assay: immunoSEQ multiplex PCR; the TCRdb copy retains only in-frame clones and omits some. The table has about 150,000 clones, nearly 55% seen once. Study outcomes and limitations: Sequencing of scalp tissue also captures the resident alphabeta T cells of normal skin. In blood and scalp, many expanded lesional clones persisted during tofacitinib.

The V and J ends lost 2 bases and 1 base respectively, with 11 bases between them. CDR3 size: 15 residues. Germline loops: CDR1 MNHEY, CDR2 SVGAGI. The material was CD8+ T cells sorted from blood, obtained at week 4, from a patient treated with tofacitinib. This chain links TRBV6-5 with TRBJ1-2; possibly TRBD1 for D (5 bases). This sequence was found in a human donor with alopecia areata. DNA of the CDR3: TGTGCCAGCAGTTACCAGCAGGGCCATAACTATGGCTACACCTTC. Residues: CASSYQQGHNYGYTF.